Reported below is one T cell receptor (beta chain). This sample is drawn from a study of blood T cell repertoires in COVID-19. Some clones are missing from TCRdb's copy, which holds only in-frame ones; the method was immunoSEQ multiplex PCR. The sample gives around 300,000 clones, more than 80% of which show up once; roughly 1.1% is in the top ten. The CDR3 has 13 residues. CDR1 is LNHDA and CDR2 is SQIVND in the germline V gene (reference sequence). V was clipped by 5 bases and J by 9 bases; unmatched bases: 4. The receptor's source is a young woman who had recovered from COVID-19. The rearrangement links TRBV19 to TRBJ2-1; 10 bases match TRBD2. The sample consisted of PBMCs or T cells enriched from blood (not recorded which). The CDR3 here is CASSPLAGVEQFF. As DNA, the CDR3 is TGTGCCAGTAGTCCGCTAGCGGGAGTTGAGCAGTTCTTC.